Listed here are 26 T cell receptor beta chains from one sample, sequenced in a study of cytomegalovirus exposure and HLA in healthy donors (TCRdb year 2017). Library preparation used the immunoSEQ multiplex PCR assay. A mixture of 60 forward primers for TCR Vbeta segments and 13 reverse primers for TCR Jbeta segments was used in the multiplex PCR. Not all clones reach the TCRdb copy of this immuneACCESS table, which keeps in-frame sequences only. Checked studies attribute under half of the gap to unresolved V genes and leave the rest unexplained. The sample contains some 170,000 clones, almost 80% of them found a single time. Approximately 6% of the sample rests with the top ten. Sequenced sample: PBMCs. These receptors all stem from a man aged 40-55 years in good health and CMV-seropositive.

J is TRBJ2-7 and V is TRBV18, with D perhaps TRBD2 (6 bases). CDR1 is KGHSH, CDR2 LQKENI, per germline. CDR3 size: 13 residues. Deletions cut 0 bases from V and 6 bases from J, with 9 bases between. The CDR3, as DNA: TGTGCCAGCTCACCACCGACTAGGGGCGAGCAGTACTTC. As protein: CASSPPTRGEQYF.

This clone was recorded a few times. The J gene is TRBJ2-2, the V gene TRBV6-4; no clear D. CDR1 and CDR2 (germline): MRHNA, SNTAGT. V was clipped by 2 bases and J by 2 bases, with 3 bases between them. The CDR3 runs to 13 residues. CDR3: CASSDINTGELFF. The CDR3 DNA reads as TGTGCCAGCAGTGACATAAACACCGGGGAGCTGTTTTTT.

The V and J genes are TRBV18 and TRBJ2-7; perhaps TRBD1 as D (6 bases). Trimming shortened V by 2 bases and J by 4 bases, and 12 bases separated the two germline ends. The CDR3 has 14 amino acids. Per germline, CDR1 KGHSH and CDR2 LQKENI. As DNA, the CDR3 is TGTGCCAGCTCACCATCGGACAGTAAGTACGAGCAGTACTTC. Its protein product is CASSPSDSKYEQYF.

Here the CDR3 reads CASSPNEWTGAQPQHF. In DNA form, the CDR3 reads TGTGCCAGCTCACCGAACGAGTGGACAGGGGCTCAGCCCCAGCATTTT. J is TRBJ1-5 and V is TRBV18; 9 bases are shared with TRBD1. CDR1 is KGHSH, CDR2 LQKENI, per germline. V shed 3 bases and J 6 bases; nucleotides not matched to a gene: 9. The CDR3 is made up of 16 amino acids.

The chain combines TRBV15 with TRBJ1-4; 8 nucleotides agree with TRBD1. Germline CDR1 LNHNV, CDR2 YYDKDF (reference sequence). The CDR3 is 18 residues long. J lost 7 bases, V lost 3 bases, and 16 bases had no gene match. The CDR3 bases are TGTGCCACCAGCAGGGGCCGAACAGGGGGTGGCGTTGGTGAAAAACTGTTTTTT. This translates into CATSRGRTGGGVGEKLFF.

In its sample, this clone was seen a few times. The CDR3 nucleotides read TGTGCCATCAGTGGGGGTTACCGGGAGGGCCGGAATACGCAGTATTTT. Amino acids: CAISGGYREGRNTQYF. The chain uses TRBV10-3 and TRBJ2-3; the match to TRBD2 covers 8 bases. Trimming cost V 4 bases and J 7 bases; bases outside gene matches: 13. Germline CDR1 reads ENHRY; CDR2 reads SYGVKD. CDR3 length: 16 residues.

About this clone: One junction end does not reproduce the germline sequence, and a read error may be involved. The chain joins TRBV7-9 to TRBJ2-6; perhaps TRBD1 as D (6 bases). The germline gives CDR1 SEHNR, CDR2 FQNEAQ (reference sequence). This CDR3 is built from 18 residues. CDR3 DNA sequence: TGTGCCAGCAGCTCCGGACAGCCTAGTTCTTCTGGGGCCAACGGCCTGACTTTC. Amino acid sequence: CASSSGQPSSSGANGLTF. Drawing the rest from reference TRBV7-9 and TRBJ2-6, the complete variable domain is DTGVSQNPRHKITKRGQNVTFRCDPISEHNRLYWYRQTLGQGPEFLTYFQNEAQLEKSRLLSDRFSAERPKGSFSTLEIQRTEQGDSAMYLCASSSGQPSSSGANGLTFGAGSRLTVL.

The V gene is TRBV15, the J gene TRBJ2-7, with 10 bases aligning to TRBD1. Trimming took 2 bases from V and 12 from J; bases not matched to a gene: 7. The CDR3 loop spans 13 amino acids. CDR1 and CDR2 from the germline V gene are LNHNV and YYDKDF (reference sequence). In DNA, the CDR3 is TGTGCCACCAGCAGAAACCGCGGGACAGGGGTGTACTTC. Translating gives CATSRNRGTGVYF.

CDR3: CASSSTTSASTDTQYF. The CDR3 bases are TGTGCCAGCAGCTCGACTACTAGCGCTAGCACAGATACGCAGTATTTT. The chain links TRBV5-4 to TRBJ2-3; 7 positions match TRBD2. The CDR3 consists of 16 residues. V lost 3 bases to trimming and J lost 0 bases; unmatched junction nucleotides: 7. Germline CDR1 SGHNT, CDR2 YYREEE (reference sequence).

The chain is built from TRBV29-1 and TRBJ2-7; D possibly corresponds to TRBD1 (5 bases). The CDR3 sequence is 12 residues long. V lost 5 bases, J lost 3 bases, and 11 bases lay in between. Per germline, CDR1 SQVTM and CDR2 ANQGSEA. The CDR3 DNA sequence: TGCAGCGTTAGCAGCCAGGGCTACGAGCAGTACTTC. As protein: CSVSSQGYEQYF.

The rearrangement links TRBV28 to TRBJ1-1; the D gene is possibly TRBD1 (6 bases). CDR1 is MDHEN and CDR2 is SYDVKM in the germline V gene. Trimming pared 6 bases from V and 6 bases from J, leaving 14 bases between. This CDR3 has 13 residues. The CDR3 region has the DNA TGTGCCAGCAGGCCAACTACAGGGTCTGAAGCTTTCTTT. Translating gives CASRPTTGSEAFF.

The V call is TRBV5-1, the J call TRBJ2-3, with TRBD2 identical over 8 bases. Per the germline V gene, CDR1 is SGHRS and CDR2 is YFSETQ. The CDR3 sequence is 15 residues long. J gave up 0 bases and V 3 bases, and 3 bases lay outside the gene matches. This CDR3 reads CASSSSSGSTDTQYF. CDR3 in DNA: TGCGCCAGCAGCTCCTCTAGCGGGAGCACAGATACGCAGTATTTT.

J is TRBJ2-1 and V is TRBV6-1, with 8 bases fitting TRBD2. With 11 bases clipped from V and 6 bases from J, the junction kept 12 bases outside the gene matches. The CDR3 extends over 14 amino acids. The germline CDR1 and CDR2 sequences are MNHNS and SASEGT. The CDR3 spells CAGGMRAGVNEQFF. CDR3 DNA sequence: TGTGCCGGGGGGATGAGAGCGGGAGTCAATGAGCAGTTCTTC.

The J gene is TRBJ2-2, the V gene TRBV7-9, with D unclear. This CDR3 has 13 amino acids. CDR1 is SEHNR, CDR2 FQNEAQ, per germline (reference sequence). The ends were cut back, 0 bases at V and 6 bases at J, with 5 bases in the middle. This chain's CDR3 is CASSLADSGELFF. CDR3 DNA: TGTGCCAGCAGCTTAGCCGACTCCGGGGAGCTGTTTTTT.

The chain carries TRBV6-1 and TRBJ2-3; 7 bases agree with TRBD2. The CDR3 is 13 residues long. J was trimmed by 4 bases and V by 6 bases; bases with no gene match: 4. Germline values: CDR1 MNHNS, CDR2 SASEGT. The DNA for the CDR3 is TGTGCCAGCAGCCGGACTAGGGCAGATACGCAGTATTTT. The encoded protein is CASSRTRADTQYF.

The chain recombines TRBV6-5 with TRBJ2-5; 7 bases match TRBD1. V gave up 6 bases and J gave up 1 base; unmatched junction bases: 8. The CDR3 spans 15 residues. CDR1 and CDR2 (germline): MNHEY, SVGAGI. CDR3: CASRTRQGGQETQYF. In nucleotides, the CDR3 is TGTGCCAGCAGGACCAGACAGGGCGGCCAAGAGACCCAGTACTTC.

This chain joins TRBV27 and TRBJ2-6; tentative D call: TRBD1 (6 bases). Germline CDR1 reads MNHEY; CDR2 reads SMNVEV (reference sequence). The CDR3 is 19 amino acids. Trimming took off 3 bases at V and 4 bases at J, with 22 bases between the two ends. The CDR3 DNA sequence: TGTGCCAGCAGTTTCCGGGTAAGGGGGTGGGGGCGCGGGGCCAACGTCCTGACTTTC. It yields the protein CASSFRVRGWGRGANVLTF.

V usage is TRBV5-1 and J usage is TRBJ2-3; unclear D gene. Per germline, CDR1 SGHRS and CDR2 YFSETQ. V was cut by 3 bases and J by 0 bases, with 5 bases left in between. The CDR3 is 13 residues long. The CDR3 coding sequence is TGCGCCAGCAGCTCCACTAGCACAGATACGCAGTATTTT. Protein product: CASSSTSTDTQYF.

This clone has a single count. The chain couples TRBV18 to TRBJ1-4; D not resolved. Trimming took 0 bases from V and 7 from J, leaving 6 bases between them. Germline V gives CDR1 KGHSH, CDR2 LQKENI. The CDR3 loop spans 13 amino acids. DNA of the CDR3: TGTGCCAGCTCACCACCGTCCGGTGAAAAACTGTTTTTT. This translates into CASSPPSGEKLFF.

The chain links TRBV5-1 to TRBJ2-3; 10 bases align to TRBD1. The germline CDR1 and CDR2 sequences are SGHRS and YFSETQ. The CDR3 spans 15 residues. V trimming: 4 bases; J trimming: 1 base; junction bases outside the gene matches: 3. The DNA of the CDR3 is TGCGCCAGCAGCGTGACAGGGGGCGGCACAGATACGCAGTATTTT. It encodes CASSVTGGGTDTQYF.

This chain connects TRBV19 to TRBJ2-5; the match to TRBD1 covers 7 bases. The J call may be mistaken, given a closer DNA end match to TRBJ2-7. From germline, CDR1 is LNHDA and CDR2 SQIVND (reference sequence). There are 13 residues in the CDR3. DNA for the CDR3: TGTGCCAGTAGTACGCGACAGGGAAGCGAGCAGTACTTC. Amino acids: CASSTRQGSEQYF.

The chain combines TRBV5-1 with TRBJ2-2; TRBD2 agrees at 8 bases. This CDR3 is built from 14 residues. Trimming removed 3 bases from V and 15 bases from J; junction bases left unmatched: 13. The germline gives CDR1 SGHRS, CDR2 YFSETQ. CDR3 sequence (DNA): TGCGCCAGCAGCTCGGGACTAGGTTTAGGTGCGGTGTTTTTT. Its translation is CASSSGLGLGAVFF. Filled out from reference TRBV5-1 and TRBJ2-2, the complete variable domain reads KAGVTQTPRYLIKTRGQQVTLSCSPISGHRSVSWYQQTPGQGLQFLFEYFSETQRNKGNFPGRFSGRQFSNSRSEMNVSTLELGDSALYLCASSSGLGLGAVFFGEGSRLTVL.

The rearrangement uses TRBV6-5 and TRBJ2-1; tentatively, D is TRBD1 (6 bases). Trimming removed 8 bases at V and 4 bases at J, with 15 bases between. This CDR3 region has 14 residues. CDR1 and CDR2 (germline): MNHEY, SVGAGI. This CDR3 reads CASSRDKSYNEQFF. Here the CDR3 DNA reads TGTGCCAGCTCCCGGGACAAATCATACAATGAGCAGTTCTTC.

The chain couples TRBV6-6 to TRBJ1-5; the D gene is possibly TRBD1 (6 bases). The CDR3 is 16 residues long. In germline, CDR1 is MNHNY, CDR2 SVGAGI (reference sequence). The V and J ends lost 0 bases and 5 bases respectively, with 14 bases between them. CDR3 in DNA: TGTGCCAGCAGTTACTCCCAGACAGGAGTTCATCAGCCCCAGCATTTT. Translated, it gives CASSYSQTGVHQPQHF.

The chain couples TRBV27 to TRBJ2-1; perhaps TRBD1 as D (6 bases). CDR3 size: 16 residues. The V and J ends lost 4 bases and 2 bases respectively, with 15 bases between them. CDR1 is MNHEY and CDR2 is SMNVEV in the germline V gene (reference sequence). The CDR3 nucleotides are TGTGCCAGCAGTTCCTACCGGGACACAGCCTACAATGAGCAGTTCTTC. Its protein is CASSSYRDTAYNEQFF.

This chain links TRBV6-6 with TRBJ1-4; 7 positions match TRBD1. V gave up 5 bases and J gave up 6 bases; unmatched junction bases: 6. The CDR3 contains 14 residues. Germline values: CDR1 MNHNY, CDR2 SVGAGI (reference sequence). The CDR3 is CASSVTGKDEKLFF. CDR3 sequence (DNA): TGTGCCAGCAGTGTGACAGGGAAGGATGAAAAACTGTTTTTT.